This T cell receptor beta chain was sequenced in a study of blood T cell repertoires in COVID-19. Study-wide context: Samples representing acute and convalescent COVID-19 were sourced from the United States, Italy and Spain.

The table lists this clone with a few counts. The repertoire was sequenced with immunoSEQ multiplex PCR; TCRdb's copy has only in-frame clones and lacks some. Here the sample spans about 170,000 clones, about 93% being singletons. Sequenced sample: peripheral blood. The TCR originated in a woman between 50 and 59 years old with acute or convalescent COVID-19.

In DNA, the CDR3 is TGTGCCAGCAGTTTCTCTACGGACTACAAAGGAGGATTGGGGTACGAGCAGTACTTC. Residues: CASSFSTDYKGGLGYEQYF. V is TRBV6-2 or TRBV6-3 and J is TRBJ2-7; TRBD2 might be the D (6 bases). The CDR3 has 19 amino acids. Germline V lookup: CDR1 MNHEY, CDR2 SVGEGT. Trimming removed 4 bases from V and 4 bases from J, with 29 bases in between.